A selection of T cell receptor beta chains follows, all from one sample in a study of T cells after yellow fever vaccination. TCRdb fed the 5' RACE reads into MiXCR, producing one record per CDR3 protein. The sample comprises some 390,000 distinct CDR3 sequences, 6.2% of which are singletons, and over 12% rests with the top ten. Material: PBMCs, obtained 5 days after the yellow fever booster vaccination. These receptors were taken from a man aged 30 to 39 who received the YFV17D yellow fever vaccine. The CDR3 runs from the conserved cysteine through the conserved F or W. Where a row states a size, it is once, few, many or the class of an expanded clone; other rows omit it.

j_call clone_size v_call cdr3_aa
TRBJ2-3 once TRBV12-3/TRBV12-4 CASNSGYTDKQYF
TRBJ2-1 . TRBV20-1 CSASGIAWVDEQFF
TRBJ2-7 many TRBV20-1 CSAPTAGAYEQYF
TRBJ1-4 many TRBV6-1 CASSPDRGGSNEKLFF
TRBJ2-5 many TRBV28 CASSSVQALRETQYF
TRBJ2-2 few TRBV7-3 CASSRLPGLAETGELFF
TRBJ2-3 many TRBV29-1 CSVVGVLHADTQYF
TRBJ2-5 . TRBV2 CANRRGNSQETQYF
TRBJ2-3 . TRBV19 CASSNSGSFSDTQYF
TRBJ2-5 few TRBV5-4 CASTEARQETQYF
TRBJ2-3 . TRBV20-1 CSAIPTTTQYF
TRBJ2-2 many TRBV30 CAWSLTRVRELFF
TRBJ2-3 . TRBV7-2 CASRRSGVTQYF
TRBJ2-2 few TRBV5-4 CASSSLASTNTGELFF
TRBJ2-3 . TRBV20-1 CSARGPSGSKDTQYF
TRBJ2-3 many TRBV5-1 CASWVQGSDTQYF
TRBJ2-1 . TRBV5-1 CASSLVDRDLNEQFF
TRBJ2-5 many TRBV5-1 CASSKGSVETQYF
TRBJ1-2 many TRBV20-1 CSASRQGNGYTF
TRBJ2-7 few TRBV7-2 CASSSPDSYEQYF
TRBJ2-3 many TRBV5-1 CASSSDRPSTDTQYF
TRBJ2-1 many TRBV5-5 CASSLEGTSFEQFF
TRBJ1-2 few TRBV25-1 CASSPMRLGTGEGYTF
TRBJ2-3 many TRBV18 CASSPGTSGTTDTQYF
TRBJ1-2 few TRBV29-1 CSVGGQGARYGYTF
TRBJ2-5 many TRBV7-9 CASSRTRGKETQYF